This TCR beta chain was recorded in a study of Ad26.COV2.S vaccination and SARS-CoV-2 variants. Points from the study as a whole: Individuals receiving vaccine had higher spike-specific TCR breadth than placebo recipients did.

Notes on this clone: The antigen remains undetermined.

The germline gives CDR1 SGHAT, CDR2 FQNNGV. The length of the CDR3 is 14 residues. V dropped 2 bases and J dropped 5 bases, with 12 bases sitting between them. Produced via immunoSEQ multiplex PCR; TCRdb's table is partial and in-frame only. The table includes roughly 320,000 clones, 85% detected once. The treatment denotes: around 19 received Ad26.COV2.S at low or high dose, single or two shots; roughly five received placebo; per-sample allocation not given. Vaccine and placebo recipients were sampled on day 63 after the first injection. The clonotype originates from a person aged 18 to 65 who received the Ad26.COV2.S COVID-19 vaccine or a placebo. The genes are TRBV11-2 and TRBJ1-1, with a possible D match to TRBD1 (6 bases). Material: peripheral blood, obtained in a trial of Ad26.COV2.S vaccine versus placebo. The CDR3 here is CASSLQGIGTEAFF. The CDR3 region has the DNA TGTGCCAGCAGCTTACAGGGGATAGGGACTGAAGCTTTCTTT.